The rows below give T cell receptor beta chains drawn from one sample of a study of blood T cells in healthy people across ages. TCRdb independently ran MiXCR on the 5' RACE reads; one entry per CDR3 protein. Here the sample spans about 1.1 million distinct CDR3 sequences, under 40% being singletons. The sequenced sample was blood. The source of these receptors is a man in his late teens or twenties in good health. Each CDR3 is given with its conserved first and last residue. A D gene is named only where the DNA matches it firmly. Size tells how often a clone was seen (once, few, many) or the class of an expanded clone, and some rows leave it out.

V	J	size	D	CDR3	DNA
TRBV6-2/TRBV6-3	TRBJ2-3	few	TRBD1	CASSLPTRTGSSSLSSDTQYF	TGTGCCAGCAGTCTACCTACCCGGACAGGTTCCTCCTCCTTATCCTCAGATACGCAGTATTTT
TRBV7-2	TRBJ1-2	.	TRBD1	CASSLARPRTGYGYTF	TGTGCCAGCAGCTTAGCCCGACCCAGGACAGGGTATGGCTACACCTTC
TRBV12-3/TRBV12-4	TRBJ2-3	.	.	CASSSRGDTDTQYF	TGTGCCAGCAGTTCCAGGGGGGACACAGATACGCAGTATTTT
TRBV6-2/TRBV6-3	TRBJ1-1	few	.	CASSYSRGTTEAFF	TGTGCCAGCAGTTACTCGAGAGGGACAACTGAAGCTTTCTTT
TRBV6-6	TRBJ2-1	once	.	CASGITGLGNEQFF	TGTGCCAGCGGCATAACGGGGCTGGGGAATGAGCAGTTCTTC
TRBV7-9	TRBJ1-3	.	TRBD1	CASSLTGAPGNTIYF	TGTGCCAGCAGCTTAACAGGGGCGCCTGGAAACACCATATATTTT
TRBV19	TRBJ2-3	.	TRBD2	CAIGGAGDADTQYF	TGTGCCATCGGAGGGGCGGGAGATGCTGATACGCAGTATTTT
TRBV7-2	TRBJ1-4	.	.	CASSLPTTNEKLFF	TGTGCCAGCAGCTTACCCACAACTAATGAAAAACTGTTTTTT
TRBV4-1	TRBJ2-1	few	TRBD1	CASSQTDGQGIYNEQFF	TGCGCCAGCAGCCAAACAGATGGACAGGGGATCTACAATGAGCAGTTCTTC
TRBV20-1	TRBJ2-3	.	TRBD2	CSAPRLAGEADTQYF	TGCAGTGCCCCTCGACTAGCGGGGGAAGCAGATACGCAGTATTTT
TRBV4-1	TRBJ2-2	few	.	CASSQEAFDGELFF	TGCGCCAGCAGCCAAGAAGCTTTTGACGGGGAGCTGTTTTTT
TRBV2	TRBJ1-4	.	.	CASSSLGMGGGEKLFF	TGTGCCAGCAGTTCCCTGGGGATGGGGGGCGGTGAAAAACTGTTTTTT
TRBV7-8	TRBJ2-5	.	TRBD1	CASSETYRGQQETQYF	TGTGCCAGCAGCGAAACGTACAGGGGGCAGCAAGAGACCCAGTACTTC
TRBV5-1	TRBJ1-1	few	.	CASRTDNTEAFF	TGCGCCAGTCGGACGGATAACACTGAAGCTTTCTTT
TRBV6-2/TRBV6-3	TRBJ1-2	many	.	CASSGFGYTF	TGTGCCAGCTCAGGGTTTGGCTACACCTTC
TRBV6-5	TRBJ2-7	many	.	CASRGGASYEQYF	TGTGCCAGCAGAGGCGGGGCCTCCTACGAGCAGTACTTC
TRBV9	TRBJ2-1	.	.	CASSAEYGYEQFF	TGTGCCAGCAGCGCGGAATATGGCTACGAGCAGTTCTTC
TRBV12-3/TRBV12-4	TRBJ2-3	.	.	CASSRTGGVDTQYF	TGTGCCAGCAGTCGGACAGGCGGGGTTGATACGCAGTATTTT
TRBV13	TRBJ2-3	once	TRBD1	CASSFPRQGVTDTQYF	TGTGCCAGCAGCTTTCCCCGACAGGGGGTGACAGATACGCAGTATTTT
TRBV12-3/TRBV12-4	TRBJ2-5	.	.	CASKQENQETQYF	TGTGCCAGCAAACAGGAGAACCAAGAGACCCAGTACTTC
TRBV9	TRBJ1-2	.	.	CASSVTESNYGYTF	TGTGCCAGCAGCGTAACAGAGTCTAACTATGGCTACACCTTC
TRBV4-2	TRBJ1-1	.	.	CASSQDGGVGEAFF	TGTGCCAGCAGCCAAGACGGAGGGGTTGGGGAAGCTTTCTTT
TRBV7-9	TRBJ1-2	few	TRBD1	CASSLVGTAGGYTF	TGTGCCAGCAGCTTAGTTGGGACAGCGGGTGGCTACACCTTC
TRBV12-3/TRBV12-4	TRBJ2-5	.	.	CASSLVGGAQETQYF	TGTGCCAGCAGTTTAGTCGGTGGGGCCCAAGAGACCCAGTACTTC
TRBV29-1	TRBJ1-2	.	.	CSVFGDLGLDGYTF	TGCAGCGTTTTCGGAGACCTGGGGTTAGATGGCTACACCTTC
TRBV4-2	TRBJ2-3	.	TRBD2	CASSGAGTTFGYTDTQYF	TGTGCCAGCAGCGGCGCCGGGACTACGTTTGGATACACAGATACGCAGTATTTT
TRBV7-7	TRBJ2-1	.	TRBD1	CASSHDRAPYNEQFF	TGTGCTAGCAGCCATGACAGGGCCCCATACAATGAGCAGTTCTTC
TRBV4-3	TRBJ2-7	.	.	CASSQDGQGIEQYF	TGCGCCAGCAGCCAAGATGGGCAGGGGATCGAGCAGTACTTC